By sample share, the clone carrying this T cell receptor (beta chain) is medium-sized. What it recognizes is unknown. This specimen comes from a study of T and B cells in COVID-19 patients. Turning to the study itself: Blood was sampled from COVID-19 patients who were either actively infected or recovered. Overall study results and limits: Patients with COVID-19 reportedly showed strongly skewed T cell receptor beta variable and joining gene usage. There were thousands of TCR clusters exclusive to the recovered cohort, some 31 with low generation probability.

Trimming took off 4 bases at V and 2 bases at J, with 10 bases between the two ends. CDR1 is SGHDT, CDR2 YYEEEE, per germline. The CDR3 contains 14 residues. BIOMED2 TRB-A/B primer pools were used in multiplex TRB PCR. MiXCR, applied by TCRdb to the multiplex PCR reads, yields one record per CDR3 protein. This sample yields about 6,000 distinct CDR3 sequences, of which about a quarter are seen a single time; less than 15% belongs to the top ten. From blood, roughly 250-500 ng of genomic DNA served as TRB template. Specimen: blood. The receptor comes from a human donor with active COVID-19. The chain has TRBV5-6 and TRBJ2-1, with D perhaps matching TRBD1 (5 bases). CDR3 region: CASSRRGTYNEQFF. The CDR3 DNA reads TGTGCCAGCAGCAGAAGGGGAACCTACAATGAGCAGTTCTTC.